This passage covers 12 T cell receptor beta chains from one sample sequenced in a study of human versus mouse CDR3 diversity and MHC coevolution. Only in-frame clones appear in the TCRdb table, and some are missing; sequencing was by immunoSEQ multiplex PCR. The repertoire includes about 80,000 clones, around 95% of them detected once, and around 1.3% sits in the top ten. The material sequenced was naive CD4+ T cells from blood. As for subset: CD45RO-negative CD62L-positive naive CD4 T cells. The receptors were sampled from a person aged 25 to 75 in good health.

The chain couples TRBV7-2 to TRBJ1-5; TRBD1 aligns across 7 bases. The CDR3 is 14 amino acids. The ends lost 2 bases at V and 6 bases at J; junction bases unmatched: 4. Germline-derived CDR1 and CDR2 are SGHTA and FQGNSA. For the CDR3, the DNA is TGTGCCAGCAGCTTATCAGGGGGGAGTCAGCCCCAGCATTTT. Translated: CASSLSGGSQPQHF.

The DNA of the CDR3 is TGCGCCAGCAGTCCCTCTAGCGGATATTACAATGAGCAGTTCTTC. Protein product: CASSPSSGYYNEQFF. The chain recombines TRBV10-1 with TRBJ2-1; 7 bases are shared with TRBD2. V lost 5 bases to trimming and J lost 4 bases; unmatched junction nucleotides: 8. Germline V gene sequence: CDR1 WNHNN, CDR2 SYGVQD (reference sequence). This CDR3 has 15 residues.

J is TRBJ2-1 and V is TRBV28; 10 bases match TRBD1. CDR1 and CDR2 from the germline V gene are MDHEN and SYDVKM. Trimming cost V 5 bases and J 7 bases; bases outside gene matches: 5. The length of the CDR3 is 14 residues. The CDR3 bases are TGTGCCAGCAGTGAAGACAGGGGGCTTAATGAGCAGTTCTTC. Translated, it gives CASSEDRGLNEQFF.

The gene calls are TRBV25-1 and TRBJ2-7; 12 bases fit TRBD2. Germline V gives CDR1 MGHDK, CDR2 SYGVNS. The CDR3 runs to 16 residues. After removal of 4 bases from V and 0 bases from J, the junction contained 4 bases not matched to a gene. The CDR3: CASSATSGRISYEQYF. DNA of the CDR3: TGTGCCAGCAGTGCCACTAGCGGGAGGATCTCCTACGAGCAGTACTTC.

The chain is built from TRBV29-1 and TRBJ2-2; 7 positions agree with TRBD1. There are 13 residues in the CDR3. The junction had 7 bases not matched to a gene; V was cut back by 8 bases and J by 4 bases. Germline assignment: CDR1 SQVTM and CDR2 ANQGSEA. As DNA, the CDR3 is TGCAGCACCACAGGGGCCGGCACCGGGGAGCTGTTTTTT. This gives the protein CSTTGAGTGELFF.

The rearrangement uses TRBV4-1 and TRBJ2-1; D is possibly TRBD2 (6 bases). The CDR3 totals 18 residues. V lost 1 base and J 3 bases, leaving 19 bases between the germline ends. The germline CDR1 and CDR2 sequences are MGHRA and YSYEKL. CDR3 loop: CASSQGPTRRALYNEQFF. In nucleotides, the CDR3 is TGCGCCAGCAGCCAAGGGCCGACTCGGAGGGCCCTCTACAATGAGCAGTTCTTC.

The chain combines TRBV5-1 with TRBJ2-3; TRBD2 agrees at 14 bases. V lost 4 bases, J lost 4 bases, and 5 bases stayed unmatched. Germline V gene lookup returns CDR1 SGHRS and CDR2 YFSETQ. The CDR3 is 16 residues long. Written as DNA, the CDR3 is TGCGCCAGCAGCCCAGGGACTAGCGGGAGTGCAGATACGCAGTATTTT. This translates into CASSPGTSGSADTQYF.

This clone was detected only a few times. The chain uses TRBV19 and TRBJ1-3, with D possibly being TRBD1 (5 bases). The germline V gene has CDR1 LNHDA and CDR2 SQIVND (reference sequence). This CDR3 is built from 15 residues. The V gene lost 7 bases and the J gene lost 4 bases, with 17 bases spanning the gap. CDR3 sequence: CASTIRQGVGNTIYF. For the CDR3, the DNA is TGTGCCAGTACCATAAGGCAGGGTGTCGGAAACACCATATATTTT.

The chain links TRBV25-1 to TRBJ1-2; D is unclear. CDR1 is MGHDK, CDR2 SYGVNS, per germline. The CDR3 totals 13 residues. The ends were cut back, 3 bases at V and 4 bases at J, with 9 bases in the middle. CDR3 protein: CASSERAFYGYTF. CDR3 DNA sequence: TGTGCCAGCAGTGAGAGGGCATTCTATGGCTACACCTTC.

The gene calls are TRBV7-2 and TRBJ1-1; D remains unclear. Germline V gives CDR1 SGHTA, CDR2 FQGNSA. Trimming removed 5 bases at V and 0 bases at J, with 7 bases between. This CDR3 has 13 amino acids. CDR3 residues: CASSSQVNTEAFF. Written as DNA, the CDR3 is TGTGCCAGCAGCAGTCAGGTGAACACTGAAGCTTTCTTT.

This sequence joins TRBV5-1 and TRBJ2-2; D is possibly TRBD1 (6 bases). Between the trimmed V and J ends, which lost 4 bases and 6 bases, there was a span of 13 bases. This CDR3 spans 14 amino acids. Germline V gives CDR1 SGHRS, CDR2 YFSETQ. The CDR3 sequence is CASSTDRQSGELFF. CDR3 DNA sequence: TGCGCCAGCAGCACCGACAGGCAATCCGGGGAGCTGTTTTTT.

The chain carries TRBV18 and TRBJ1-1; D is perhaps TRBD1 (5 bases). CDR3 length equals 15 residues. Trimming shortened V by 0 bases and J by 6 bases, and 14 bases separated the two germline ends. Germline V gene data show CDR1 as KGHSH and CDR2 as LQKENI. CDR3 coding DNA: TGTGCCAGCTCACCACCGGGTGGGGGGATCGCTGAAGCTTTCTTT. This codes for CASSPPGGGIAEAFF.